This TCR beta chain was identified during a study of T-cell reconstitution after alpha-beta-depleted transplantation in children (dated by TCRdb to about 2016). Study-wide context: T-cell immune reconstitution after TCRalphabeta/CD19-depleted allogeneic hematopoietic cell transplantation in children was quantitatively tracked in the study by means of TCR repertoire profiling.

Remarks on this clonotype: Which antigen it targets is not known. Per-base qualities were not stored, and no clone one base away is much larger.

Per the germline V gene, SGHRS is the CDR1 and YFSETQ is the CDR2. The CDR3 numbers 16 residues from cysteine through phenylalanine. CDR3 DNA is the only sequence kept; it has 48 bases, read in frame from the first base. Compared with germline, V lacks 0 bases and J lacks 10 bases; bases without a gene match: 9. The library was obtained by PCR. Sequencing was carried out with an Illumina HiSeq 2500. Molecular barcoding was employed in the preparation of TCR libraries, with unique molecular identifiers being used to normalize TCRbeta repertoire quantification. The public sequencing data were trimmed at Q25 with fastp and processed into clonotypes with MiXCR by TCRdb, which kept only in-frame beta chains. Rows with a matching CDR3 protein are joined into one entry that keeps the most common DNA and genes. For this sample the table gives hundreds of thousands of distinct CDR3 sequences, of which roughly a tenth were detected only once. Together, the top ten hold just over 2% of the sample.

General study outcomes and caveats: In some patients, the high TCRbeta diversity seen at day 60 was put down to recipient T cells and intrathymic progenitors that had survived conditioning. The frequencies of hyperexpanded clones fell over the following months, and after one year, T-cell counts and TCRbeta diversity were mostly attributed to newly produced T cells. About two months after transplant, the apparently early recovery of alphabetaT-cell counts reportedly depended on just several hundred clones that had expanded rapidly and came from non-depleted graft cells.

The sample's treatment or condition label, in plain terms: allogeneic hematopoietic cell transplantation with graft depleted of TCRalphabeta T cells and CD19 B cells. Transplant recipients were children who received TCRalphabeta/CD19-depleted allogeneic hematopoietic cell grafts. The clonotype originates from a child aged 2 to 15 with inherited bone marrow failure, due to receive a stem cell transplant. The source material was PBMCs, sampled before TCRalphabeta/CD19-depleted stem cell transplant. The chain couples TRBV5-1 to TRBJ2-3; 12 junctional bases match TRBD2. The nucleotides are TGCGCCAGCAGCTTGGGACTAGCGGGGGATTTCGGCGCGCAGTATTTT. It codes for CASSLGLAGDFGAQYF. Where the CDR3 stops, the reference TRBV5-1 and TRBJ2-3 genes take over; the full variable domain is KAGVTQTPRYLIKTRGQQVTLSCSPISGHRSVSWYQQTPGQGLQFLFEYFSETQRNKGNFPGRFSGRQFSNSRSEMNVSTLELGDSALYLCASSLGLAGDFGAQYFGPGTRLTVL.